This T cell receptor beta chain was recovered during a study of OX40 agonist ivuxolimab in advanced cancers. About the research overall: Ivuxolimab doses were 0.01, 0.1, 0.3, 1.5, 3 or 10 mg/kg every 2 weeks. Study-wide findings and caveats: Averaging showed that CD8+ T cells had more expanded clones than CD4+ did.

This CDR3 region has 14 residues. Germline V CDR1 and CDR2: KGHSH, LQKENI. V was trimmed by 3 bases and J by 0 bases, leaving 8 bases between them. The repertoire was sequenced with immunoSEQ multiplex PCR; TCRdb's copy has only in-frame clones and lacks some. The table lists about 110,000 clones, approximately 90% of them singletons. As regards this clone: The antigen is unknown.

Autoimmune disease history or systemic immunosuppression barred patients. Drawing of blood for sampling happened at baseline, at cycle 4 day 1, and at cycle 7 day 1. The chain has TRBV18 and TRBJ1-2, with D uncertain. This material consisted of CD4+ or CD8+ T cells sorted from blood, taken in a trial of the OX40 agonist ivuxolimab. This TCR came from an adult with an advanced solid tumor such as melanoma, head and neck, liver or kidney cancer. The CDR3 protein is CASSPGATNYGYTF. In nucleotides, the CDR3 is TGTGCCAGCTCACCCGGAGCCACTAACTATGGCTACACCTTC.